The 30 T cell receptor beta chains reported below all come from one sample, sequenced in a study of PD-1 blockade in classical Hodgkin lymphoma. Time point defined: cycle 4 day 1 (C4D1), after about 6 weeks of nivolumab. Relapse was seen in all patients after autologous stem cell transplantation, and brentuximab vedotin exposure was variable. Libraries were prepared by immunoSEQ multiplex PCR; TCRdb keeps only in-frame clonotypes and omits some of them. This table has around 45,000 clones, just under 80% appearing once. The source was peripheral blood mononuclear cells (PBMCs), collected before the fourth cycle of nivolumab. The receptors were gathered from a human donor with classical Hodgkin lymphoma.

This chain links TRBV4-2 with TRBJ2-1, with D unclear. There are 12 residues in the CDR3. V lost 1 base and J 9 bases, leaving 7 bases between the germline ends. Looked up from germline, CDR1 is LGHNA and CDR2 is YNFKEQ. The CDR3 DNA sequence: TGTGCCAGCAGCCAAGTGCCCGGTGAGCAGTTCTTC. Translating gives CASSQVPGEQFF.

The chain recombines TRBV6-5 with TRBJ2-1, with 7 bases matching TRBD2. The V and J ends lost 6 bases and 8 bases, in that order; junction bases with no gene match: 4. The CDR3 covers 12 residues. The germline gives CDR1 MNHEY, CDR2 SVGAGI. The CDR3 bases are TGTGCCAGCAGCAATCGGGGGGATGAGCAGTTCTTC. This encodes CASSNRGDEQFF.

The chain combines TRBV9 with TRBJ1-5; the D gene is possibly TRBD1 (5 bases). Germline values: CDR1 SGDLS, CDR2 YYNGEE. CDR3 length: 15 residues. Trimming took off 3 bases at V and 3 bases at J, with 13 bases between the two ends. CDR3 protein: CASSAAGGVNQPQHF. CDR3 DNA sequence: TGTGCCAGCAGCGCGGCGGGGGGGGTCAATCAGCCCCAGCATTTT.

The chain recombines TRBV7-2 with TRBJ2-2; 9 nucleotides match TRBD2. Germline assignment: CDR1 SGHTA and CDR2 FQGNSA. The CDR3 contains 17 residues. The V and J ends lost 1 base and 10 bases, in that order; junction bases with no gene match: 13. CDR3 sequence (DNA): TGTGCCAGCAGCTTAGGAAGGCGGGGGGGGCGTAGGGAGGAGCTGTTTTTT. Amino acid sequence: CASSLGRRGGRREELFF.

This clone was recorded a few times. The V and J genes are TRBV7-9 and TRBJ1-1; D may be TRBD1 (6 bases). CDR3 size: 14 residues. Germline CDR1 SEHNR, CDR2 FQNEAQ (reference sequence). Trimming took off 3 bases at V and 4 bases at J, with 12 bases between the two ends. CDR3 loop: CASSFQGPGTEAFF. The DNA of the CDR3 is TGTGCCAGCAGCTTTCAGGGGCCAGGCACTGAAGCTTTCTTT.

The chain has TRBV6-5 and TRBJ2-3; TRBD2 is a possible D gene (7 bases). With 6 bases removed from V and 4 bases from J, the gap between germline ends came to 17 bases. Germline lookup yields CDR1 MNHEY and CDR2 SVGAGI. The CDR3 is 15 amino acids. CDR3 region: CASSSWGAGADTQYF. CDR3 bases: TGTGCCAGCAGCTCGTGGGGGGCGGGAGCAGATACGCAGTATTTT.

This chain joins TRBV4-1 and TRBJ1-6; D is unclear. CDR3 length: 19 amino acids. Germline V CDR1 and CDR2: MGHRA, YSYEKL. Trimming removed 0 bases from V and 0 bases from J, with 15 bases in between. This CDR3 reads CASSQDGETLSSYNSPLHF. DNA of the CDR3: TGCGCCAGCAGCCAAGATGGGGAGACATTGAGCTCCTATAATTCACCCCTCCACTTT.

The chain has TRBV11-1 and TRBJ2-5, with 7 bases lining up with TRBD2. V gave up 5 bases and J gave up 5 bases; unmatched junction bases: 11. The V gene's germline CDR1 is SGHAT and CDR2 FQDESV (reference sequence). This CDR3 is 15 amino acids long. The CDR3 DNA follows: TGTGCCAGCAGCCCAACGGGGCGGGGGAGGGAGACCCAGTACTTC. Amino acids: CASSPTGRGRETQYF.

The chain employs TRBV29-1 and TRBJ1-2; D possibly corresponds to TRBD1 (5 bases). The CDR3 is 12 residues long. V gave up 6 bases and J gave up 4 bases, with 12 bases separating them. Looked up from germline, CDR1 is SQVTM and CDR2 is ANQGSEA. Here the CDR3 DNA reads TGCAGCGTCGACCGGGACTTCTATGGCTACACCTTC. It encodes CSVDRDFYGYTF.

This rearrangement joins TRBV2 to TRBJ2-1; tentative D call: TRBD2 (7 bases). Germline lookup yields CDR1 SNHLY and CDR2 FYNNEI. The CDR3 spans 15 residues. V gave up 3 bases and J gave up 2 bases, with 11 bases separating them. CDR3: CASSDWGGPYNEQFF. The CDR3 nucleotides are TGTGCCAGCAGTGACTGGGGGGGCCCCTACAATGAGCAGTTCTTC.

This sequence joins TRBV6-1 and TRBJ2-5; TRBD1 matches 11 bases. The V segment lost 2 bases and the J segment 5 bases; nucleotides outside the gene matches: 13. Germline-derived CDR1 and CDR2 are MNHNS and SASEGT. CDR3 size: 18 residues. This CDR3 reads CASSESGVPGQGDETQYF. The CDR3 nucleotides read TGTGCCAGCAGTGAATCGGGGGTACCGGGACAGGGGGATGAGACCCAGTACTTC.

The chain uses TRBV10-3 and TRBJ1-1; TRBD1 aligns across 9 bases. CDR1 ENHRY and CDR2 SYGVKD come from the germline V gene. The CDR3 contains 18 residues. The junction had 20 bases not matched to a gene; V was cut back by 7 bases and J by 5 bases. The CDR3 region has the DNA TGTGCCATCAACACCGGGACAGGGCCGACCGGTCGGAGAACTGAAGCTTTCTTT. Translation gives CAINTGTGPTGRRTEAFF.

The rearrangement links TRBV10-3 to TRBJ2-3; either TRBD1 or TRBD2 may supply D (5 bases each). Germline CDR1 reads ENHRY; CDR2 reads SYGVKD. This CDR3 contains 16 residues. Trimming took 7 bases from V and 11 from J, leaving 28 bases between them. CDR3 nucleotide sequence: TGTGCCATCACCTCGAGGGGTCAGGGCCTTGCTCAGGAGCAGTATTTT. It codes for CAITSRGQGLAQEQYF.

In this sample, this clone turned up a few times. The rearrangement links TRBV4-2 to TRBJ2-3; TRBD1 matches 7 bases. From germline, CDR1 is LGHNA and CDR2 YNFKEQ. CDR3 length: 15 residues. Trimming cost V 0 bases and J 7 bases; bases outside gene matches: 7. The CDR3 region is CASSQETGAHHTQYF. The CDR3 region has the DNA TGTGCCAGCAGCCAAGAAACAGGGGCCCATCATACGCAGTATTTT.

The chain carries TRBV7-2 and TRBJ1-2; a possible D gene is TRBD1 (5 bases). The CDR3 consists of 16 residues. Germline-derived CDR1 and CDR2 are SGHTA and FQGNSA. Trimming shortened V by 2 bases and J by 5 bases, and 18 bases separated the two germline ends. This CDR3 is CASSLQGSLTPYGYTF. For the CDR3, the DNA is TGTGCCAGCAGCTTACAGGGCTCTCTGACCCCTTATGGCTACACCTTC. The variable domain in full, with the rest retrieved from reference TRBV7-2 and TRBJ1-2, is GAGVSQSPSNKVTEKGKDVELRCDPISGHTALYWYRQSLGQGLEFLIYFQGNSAPDKSGLPSDRFSAERTGGSVSTLTIQRTQQEDSAVYLCASSLQGSLTPYGYTFGSGTRLTVV.

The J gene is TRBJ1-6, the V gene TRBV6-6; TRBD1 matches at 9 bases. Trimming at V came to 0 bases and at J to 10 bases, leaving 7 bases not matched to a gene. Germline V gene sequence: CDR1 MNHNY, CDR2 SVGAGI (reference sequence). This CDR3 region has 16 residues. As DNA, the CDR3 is TGTGCCAGCAGTTACTCCGGACAGGGGAGAATATCACCCCTCCACTTT. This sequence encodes CASSYSGQGRISPLHF.

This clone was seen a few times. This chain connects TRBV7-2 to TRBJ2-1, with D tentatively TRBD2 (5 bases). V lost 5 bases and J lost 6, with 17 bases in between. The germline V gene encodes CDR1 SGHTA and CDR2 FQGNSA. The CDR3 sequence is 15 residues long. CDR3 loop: CASSGELARGNEQFF. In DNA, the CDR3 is TGTGCCAGCAGCGGGGAGCTAGCTCGGGGCAATGAGCAGTTCTTC.

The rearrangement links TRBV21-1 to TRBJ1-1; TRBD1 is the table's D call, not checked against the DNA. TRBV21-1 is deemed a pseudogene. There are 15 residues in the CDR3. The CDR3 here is CASSKPTGMGTEAFF. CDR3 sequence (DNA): TGTGCCAGCAGCAAACCAACAGGGATGGGCACTGAAGCTTTCTTT.

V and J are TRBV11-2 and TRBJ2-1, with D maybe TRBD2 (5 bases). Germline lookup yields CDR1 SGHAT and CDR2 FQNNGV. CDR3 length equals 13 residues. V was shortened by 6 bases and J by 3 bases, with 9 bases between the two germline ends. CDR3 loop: CASSVGLYNEQFF. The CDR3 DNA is TGTGCCAGCAGTGTTGGACTCTACAATGAGCAGTTCTTC.

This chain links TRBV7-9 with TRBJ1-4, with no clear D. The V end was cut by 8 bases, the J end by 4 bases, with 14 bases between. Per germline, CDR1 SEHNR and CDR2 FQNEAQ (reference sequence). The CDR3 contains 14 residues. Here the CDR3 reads CASGSTGINEKLFF. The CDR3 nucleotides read TGTGCCAGCGGTTCTACTGGGATTAATGAAAAACTGTTTTTT.

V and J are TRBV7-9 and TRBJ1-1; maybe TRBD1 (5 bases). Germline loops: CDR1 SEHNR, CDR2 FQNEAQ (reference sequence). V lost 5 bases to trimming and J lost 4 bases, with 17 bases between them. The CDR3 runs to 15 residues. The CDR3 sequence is CASSGRQTGGTEAFF. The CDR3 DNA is TGTGCCAGCAGCGGGCGACAGACTGGCGGCACTGAAGCTTTCTTT.

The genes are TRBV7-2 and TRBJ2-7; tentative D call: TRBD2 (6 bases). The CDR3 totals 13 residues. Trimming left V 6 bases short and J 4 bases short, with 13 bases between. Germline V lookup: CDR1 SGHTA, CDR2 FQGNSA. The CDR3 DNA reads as TGTGCCAGCAGTCGCGGGGTCTTTTACGAGCAGTACTTC. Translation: CASSRGVFYEQYF.

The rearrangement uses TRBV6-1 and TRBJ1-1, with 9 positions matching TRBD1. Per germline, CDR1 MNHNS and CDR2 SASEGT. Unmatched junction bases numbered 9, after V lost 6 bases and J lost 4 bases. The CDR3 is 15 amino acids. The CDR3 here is CASSLLQGAPTEAFF. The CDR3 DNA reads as TGTGCCAGCAGCCTCCTACAGGGGGCGCCCACTGAAGCTTTCTTT.

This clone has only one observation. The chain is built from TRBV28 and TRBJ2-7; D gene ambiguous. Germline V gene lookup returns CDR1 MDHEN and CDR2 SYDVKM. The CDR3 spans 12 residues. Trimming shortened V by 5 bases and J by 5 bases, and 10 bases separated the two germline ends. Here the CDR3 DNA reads TGTGCCAGCAGTACCTCCTTACACGAGCAGTACTTC. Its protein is CASSTSLHEQYF. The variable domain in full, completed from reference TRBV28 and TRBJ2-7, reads DVKVTQSSRYLVKRTGEKVFLECVQDMDHENMFWYRQDPGLGLRLIYFSYDVKMKEKGDIPEGYSVSREKKERFSLILESASTNQTSMYLCASSTSLHEQYFGPGTRLTVT.

This CDR3 reads CSVEGTDTQYF. In DNA, the CDR3 is TGCAGCGTTGAGGGCACAGATACGCAGTATTTT. The chain combines TRBV29-1 with TRBJ2-3, with D unclear. V shed 3 bases and J shed 1 base, with 2 bases lying between them. Germline V gene data show CDR1 as SQVTM and CDR2 as ANQGSEA. The CDR3 length is 11 residues.

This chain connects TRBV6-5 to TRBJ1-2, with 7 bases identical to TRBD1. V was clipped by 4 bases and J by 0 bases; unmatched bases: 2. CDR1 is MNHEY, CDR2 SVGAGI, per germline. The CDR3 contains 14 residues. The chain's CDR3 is CASSSGTANYGYTF. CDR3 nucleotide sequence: TGTGCCAGCAGTTCCGGGACAGCTAACTATGGCTACACCTTC.

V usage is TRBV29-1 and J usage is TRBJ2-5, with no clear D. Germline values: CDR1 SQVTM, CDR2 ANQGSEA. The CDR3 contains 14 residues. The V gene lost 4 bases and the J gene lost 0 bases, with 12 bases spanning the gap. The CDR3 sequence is CSVVPDLYQETQYF. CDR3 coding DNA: TGCAGCGTTGTCCCCGATTTGTACCAAGAGACCCAGTACTTC. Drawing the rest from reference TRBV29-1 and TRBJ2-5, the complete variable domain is SAVISQKPSRDICQRGTSLTIQCQVDSQVTMMFWYRQQPGQSLTLIATANQGSEATYESGFVIDKFPISRPNLTFSTLTVSNMSPEDSSIYLCSVVPDLYQETQYFGPGTRLLVL.

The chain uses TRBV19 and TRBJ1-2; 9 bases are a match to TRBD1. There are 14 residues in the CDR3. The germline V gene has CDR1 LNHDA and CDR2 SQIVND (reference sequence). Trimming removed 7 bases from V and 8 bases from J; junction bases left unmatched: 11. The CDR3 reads CASTNTGGAYGYTF. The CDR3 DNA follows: TGTGCCAGTACCAACACAGGGGGCGCATACGGCTACACCTTC.

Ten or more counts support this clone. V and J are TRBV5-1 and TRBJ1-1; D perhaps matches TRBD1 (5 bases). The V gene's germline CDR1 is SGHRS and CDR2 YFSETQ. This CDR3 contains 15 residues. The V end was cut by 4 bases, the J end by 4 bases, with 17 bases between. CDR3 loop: CASSAQGSGGTEAFF. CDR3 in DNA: TGCGCCAGCAGCGCCCAAGGGTCCGGGGGCACTGAAGCTTTCTTT.

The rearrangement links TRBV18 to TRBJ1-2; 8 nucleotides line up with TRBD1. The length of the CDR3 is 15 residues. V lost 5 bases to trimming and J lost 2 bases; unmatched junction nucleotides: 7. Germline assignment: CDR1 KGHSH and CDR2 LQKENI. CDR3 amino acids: CASSETQGENYGYTF. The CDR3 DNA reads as TGTGCCAGCTCAGAAACACAGGGGGAGAACTATGGCTACACCTTC.